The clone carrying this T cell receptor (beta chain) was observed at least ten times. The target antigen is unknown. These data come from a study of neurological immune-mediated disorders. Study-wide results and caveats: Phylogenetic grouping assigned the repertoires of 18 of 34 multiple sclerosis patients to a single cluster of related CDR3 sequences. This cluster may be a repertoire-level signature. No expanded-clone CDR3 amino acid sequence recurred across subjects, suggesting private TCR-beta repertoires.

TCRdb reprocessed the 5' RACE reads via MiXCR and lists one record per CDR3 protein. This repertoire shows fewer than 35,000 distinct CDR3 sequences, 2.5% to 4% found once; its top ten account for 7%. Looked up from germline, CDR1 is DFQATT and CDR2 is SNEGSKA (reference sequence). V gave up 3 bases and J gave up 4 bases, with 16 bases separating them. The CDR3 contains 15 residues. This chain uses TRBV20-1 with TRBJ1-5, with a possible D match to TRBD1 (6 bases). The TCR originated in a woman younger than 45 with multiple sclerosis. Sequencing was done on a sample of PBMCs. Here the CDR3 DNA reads TGCAGTGCTAGGCCCCGGGACAAGTATAATCAGCCCCAGCATTTT. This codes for CSARPRDKYNQPQHF.